Included here is one T cell receptor beta chain sequence, with context. The antigen is undetermined. The sample is drawn from a study of CD8+CD57+ T cells in acquired aplastic anemia. Study overall: Mean DNA quantity obtained from sorted CD4+ and CD8+ cells was approximately 3 ug. Broader study findings: Researchers report that 25 to 35 CD8+ CDR3 sequences appeared in both patients and controls.

Trimming shortened V by 3 bases and J by 7 bases, and 8 bases separated the two germline ends. Germline values: CDR1 KGHDR, CDR2 SFDVKD. The CDR3 consists of 12 residues. Sequencing was done on patients that had shown CD8+CD57+ cell expansion by flow cytometry. At blood sampling, none of the patients had yet received therapy. For CDR3 and TCR beta VDJ profiling, genomic DNA was the template used. TCRdb fed the reads into MiXCR, producing one record per CDR3 protein. The sample records about 180,000 distinct CDR3 sequences, 50% to 65% being singletons. The chain has TRBV24-1 and TRBJ1-2; D uncertain. The clonotype was recovered from a human donor with aplastic anemia. Sequenced sample: sorted CD4+, CD8+, or CD8+CD57+ T cells (not recorded which) from PBMCs. The CDR3 DNA is TGTGCCACCAGTGATGGGAGGTGTGGCTACACCTTC. Translation gives CATSDGRCGYTF.